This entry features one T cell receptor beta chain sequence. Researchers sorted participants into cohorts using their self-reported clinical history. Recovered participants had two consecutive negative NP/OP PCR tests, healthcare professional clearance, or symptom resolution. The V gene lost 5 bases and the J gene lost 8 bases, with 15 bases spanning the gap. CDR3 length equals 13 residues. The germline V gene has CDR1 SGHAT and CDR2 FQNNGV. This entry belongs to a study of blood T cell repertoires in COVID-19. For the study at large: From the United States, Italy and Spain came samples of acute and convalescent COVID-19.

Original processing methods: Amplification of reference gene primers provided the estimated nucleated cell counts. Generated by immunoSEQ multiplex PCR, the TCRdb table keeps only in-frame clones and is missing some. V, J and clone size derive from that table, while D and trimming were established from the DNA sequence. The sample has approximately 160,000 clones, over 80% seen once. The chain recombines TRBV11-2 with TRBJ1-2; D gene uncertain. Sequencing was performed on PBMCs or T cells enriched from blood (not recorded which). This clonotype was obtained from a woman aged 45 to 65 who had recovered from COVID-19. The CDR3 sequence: CASSDTVPEGYTF. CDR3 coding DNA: TGTGCCAGCAGCGACACGGTGCCTGAAGGCTACACCTTC.